This T cell receptor (beta chain) was identified during a study of blood T cell repertoires in COVID-19. As for the study in general: Specimens from acute and convalescent COVID-19 originated in the United States, Italy and Spain. PBMCs, B-cell-depleted T cells, or T cells provided the cDNA or gDNA that made up the material.

Germline values: CDR1 SGHRS, CDR2 YFSETQ. This CDR3 spans 16 amino acids. Trimming took 2 bases from V and 0 from J, leaving 11 bases between them. The authors' processing: How many nucleated cells were present was estimated from reference gene primer amplification. Profiled with immunoSEQ multiplex PCR; TCRdb holds only in-frame clones, not every one. V and J calls and clone size are copied from that table; D and trimming were computed from the DNA. The sample shows approximately 160,000 clones, about 80% of them seen only once. The chain links TRBV5-1 to TRBJ2-2, with D perhaps matching TRBD2 (7 bases). The TCR originated in a woman of 80 years or more with acute or convalescent COVID-19. Sequenced: peripheral blood. The CDR3 reads CASSLAGHTNTGELFF. DNA of the CDR3: TGCGCCAGCAGCTTAGCGGGACATACGAACACCGGGGAGCTGTTTTTT.